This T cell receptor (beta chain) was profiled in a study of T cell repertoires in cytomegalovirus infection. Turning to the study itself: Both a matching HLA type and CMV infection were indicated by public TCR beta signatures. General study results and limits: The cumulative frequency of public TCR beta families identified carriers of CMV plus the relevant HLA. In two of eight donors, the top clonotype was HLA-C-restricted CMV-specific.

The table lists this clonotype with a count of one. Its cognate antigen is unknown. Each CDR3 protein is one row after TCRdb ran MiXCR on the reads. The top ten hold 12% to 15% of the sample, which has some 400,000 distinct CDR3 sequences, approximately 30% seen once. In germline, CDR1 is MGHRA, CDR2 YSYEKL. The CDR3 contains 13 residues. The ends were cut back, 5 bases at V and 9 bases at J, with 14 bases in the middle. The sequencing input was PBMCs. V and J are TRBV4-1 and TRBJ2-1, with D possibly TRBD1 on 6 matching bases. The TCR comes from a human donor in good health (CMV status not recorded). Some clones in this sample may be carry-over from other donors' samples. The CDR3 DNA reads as TGCGCCAGCAGCTACTGGGGGCAGGGTGAGCAGTTCTTC. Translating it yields CASSYWGQGEQFF.